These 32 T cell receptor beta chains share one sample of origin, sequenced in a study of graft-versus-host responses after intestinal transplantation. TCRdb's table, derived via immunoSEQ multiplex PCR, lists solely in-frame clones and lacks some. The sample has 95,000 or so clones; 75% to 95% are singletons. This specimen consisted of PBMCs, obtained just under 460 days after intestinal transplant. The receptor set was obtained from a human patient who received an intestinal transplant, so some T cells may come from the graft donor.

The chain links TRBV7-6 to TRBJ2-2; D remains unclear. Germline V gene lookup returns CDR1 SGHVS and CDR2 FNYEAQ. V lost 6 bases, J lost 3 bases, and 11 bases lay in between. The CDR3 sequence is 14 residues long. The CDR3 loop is CASSLSGDTGELFF. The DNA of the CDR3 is TGTGCCAGCAGTCTGTCGGGCGACACCGGGGAGCTGTTTTTT.

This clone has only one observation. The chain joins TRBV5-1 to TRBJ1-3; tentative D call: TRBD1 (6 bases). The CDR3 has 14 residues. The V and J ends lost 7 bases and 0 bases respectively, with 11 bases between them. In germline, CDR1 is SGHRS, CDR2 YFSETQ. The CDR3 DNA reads TGCGCCAGCGGGGACATGAGCTCTGGAAACACCATATATTTT. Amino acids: CASGDMSSGNTIYF.

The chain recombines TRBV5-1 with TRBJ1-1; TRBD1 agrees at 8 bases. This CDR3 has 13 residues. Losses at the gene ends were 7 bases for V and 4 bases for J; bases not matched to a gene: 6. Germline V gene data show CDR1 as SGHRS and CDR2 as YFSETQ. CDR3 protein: CASGTRGPTEAFF. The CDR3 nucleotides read TGCGCCAGCGGAACCAGGGGGCCCACTGAAGCTTTCTTT. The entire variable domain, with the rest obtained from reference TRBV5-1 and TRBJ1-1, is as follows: KAGVTQTPRYLIKTRGQQVTLSCSPISGHRSVSWYQQTPGQGLQFLFEYFSETQRNKGNFPGRFSGRQFSNSRSEMNVSTLELGDSALYLCASGTRGPTEAFFGQGTRLTVV.

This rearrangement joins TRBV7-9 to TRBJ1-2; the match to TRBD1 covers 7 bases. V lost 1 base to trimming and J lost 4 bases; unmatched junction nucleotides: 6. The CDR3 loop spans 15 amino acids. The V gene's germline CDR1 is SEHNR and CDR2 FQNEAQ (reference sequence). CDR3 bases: TGTGCCAGCAGCTTAGGGGCCGGGACAGTCTATGGCTACACCTTC. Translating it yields CASSLGAGTVYGYTF.

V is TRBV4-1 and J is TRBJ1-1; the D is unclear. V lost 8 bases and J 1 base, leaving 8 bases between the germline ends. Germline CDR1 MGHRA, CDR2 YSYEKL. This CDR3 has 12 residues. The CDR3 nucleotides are TGCGCCAGCCGAGGACGGAACACTGAAGCTTTCTTT. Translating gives CASRGRNTEAFF.

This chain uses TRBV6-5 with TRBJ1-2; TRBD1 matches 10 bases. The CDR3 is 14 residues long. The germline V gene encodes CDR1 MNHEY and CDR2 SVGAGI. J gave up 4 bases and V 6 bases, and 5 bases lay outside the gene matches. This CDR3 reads CASRTGGFRYGYTF. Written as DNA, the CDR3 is TGTGCCAGCAGGACAGGGGGCTTTCGCTATGGCTACACCTTC.

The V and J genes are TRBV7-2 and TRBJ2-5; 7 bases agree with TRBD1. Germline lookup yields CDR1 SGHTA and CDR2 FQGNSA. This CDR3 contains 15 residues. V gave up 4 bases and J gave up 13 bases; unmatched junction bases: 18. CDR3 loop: CASSSPPGQLRDWYF. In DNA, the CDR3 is TGTGCCAGCAGCTCTCCGCCGGGACAGTTAAGAGACTGGTACTTC.

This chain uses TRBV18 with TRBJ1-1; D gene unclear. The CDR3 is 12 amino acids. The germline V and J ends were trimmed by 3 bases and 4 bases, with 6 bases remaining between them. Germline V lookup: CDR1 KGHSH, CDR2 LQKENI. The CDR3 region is CASSPGSTEAFF. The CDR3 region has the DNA TGTGCCAGCTCACCGGGTTCCACTGAAGCTTTCTTT. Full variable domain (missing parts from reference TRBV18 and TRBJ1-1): NAGVMQNPRHLVRRRGQEARLRCSPMKGHSHVYWYRQLPEEGLKFMVYLQKENIIDESGMPKERFSAEFPKEGPSILRIQQVVRGDSAAYFCASSPGSTEAFFGQGTRLTVV.

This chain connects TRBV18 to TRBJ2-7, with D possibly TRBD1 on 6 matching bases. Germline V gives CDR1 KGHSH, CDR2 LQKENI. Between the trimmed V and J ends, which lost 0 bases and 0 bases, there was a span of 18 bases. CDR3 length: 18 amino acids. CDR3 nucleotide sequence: TGTGCCAGCTCACCACCGGGGGCAGGAGCACTTAGCTCCTACGAGCAGTACTTC. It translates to CASSPPGAGALSSYEQYF.

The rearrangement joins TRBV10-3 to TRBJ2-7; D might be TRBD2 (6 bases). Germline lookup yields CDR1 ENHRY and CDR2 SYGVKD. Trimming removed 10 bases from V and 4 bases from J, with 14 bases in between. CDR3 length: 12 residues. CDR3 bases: TGTGCCACCCAGAGTCGGGGGTACGAGCAGTACTTC. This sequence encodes CATQSRGYEQYF.

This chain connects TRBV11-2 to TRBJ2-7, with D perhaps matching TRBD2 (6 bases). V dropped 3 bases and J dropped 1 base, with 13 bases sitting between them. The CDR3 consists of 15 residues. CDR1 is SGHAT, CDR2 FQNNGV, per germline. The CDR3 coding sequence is TGTGCCAGCAGCTTGGAGGGAACCCTATCCTACGAGCAGTACTTC. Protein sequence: CASSLEGTLSYEQYF.

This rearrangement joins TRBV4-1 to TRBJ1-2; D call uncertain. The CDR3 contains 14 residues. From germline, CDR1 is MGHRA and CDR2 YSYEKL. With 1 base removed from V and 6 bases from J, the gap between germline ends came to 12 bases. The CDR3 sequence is CASSQGFYTHGYTF. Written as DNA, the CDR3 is TGCGCCAGCAGCCAAGGTTTCTACACCCATGGCTACACCTTC.

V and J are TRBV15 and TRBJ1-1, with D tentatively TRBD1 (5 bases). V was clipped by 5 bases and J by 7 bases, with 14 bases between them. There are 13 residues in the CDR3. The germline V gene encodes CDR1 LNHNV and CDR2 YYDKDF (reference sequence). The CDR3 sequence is CATSQRGSNEAFF. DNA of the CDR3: TGTGCCACCAGCCAGAGGGGATCTAATGAAGCTTTCTTT.

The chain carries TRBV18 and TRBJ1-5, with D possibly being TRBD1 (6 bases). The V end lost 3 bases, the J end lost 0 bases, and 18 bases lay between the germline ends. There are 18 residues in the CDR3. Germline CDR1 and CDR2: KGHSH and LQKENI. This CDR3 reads CASSPGGGGQYSNQPQHF. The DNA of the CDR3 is TGTGCCAGCTCACCGGGCGGTGGGGGGCAGTATAGCAATCAGCCCCAGCATTTT.

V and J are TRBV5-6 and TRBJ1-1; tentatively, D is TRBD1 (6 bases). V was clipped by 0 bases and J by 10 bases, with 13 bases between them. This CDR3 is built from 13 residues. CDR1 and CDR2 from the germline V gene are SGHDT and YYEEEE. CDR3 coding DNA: TGTGCCAGCAGCTTGGACGAAACAGGGCCAGCTTTCTTT. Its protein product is CASSLDETGPAFF.

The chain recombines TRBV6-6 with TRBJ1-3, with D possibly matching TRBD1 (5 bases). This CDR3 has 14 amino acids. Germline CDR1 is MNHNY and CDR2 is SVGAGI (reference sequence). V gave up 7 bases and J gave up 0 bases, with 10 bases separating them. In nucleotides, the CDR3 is TGTGCCAGCAAAGGGGACTTCTCTGGAAACACCATATATTTT. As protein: CASKGDFSGNTIYF.

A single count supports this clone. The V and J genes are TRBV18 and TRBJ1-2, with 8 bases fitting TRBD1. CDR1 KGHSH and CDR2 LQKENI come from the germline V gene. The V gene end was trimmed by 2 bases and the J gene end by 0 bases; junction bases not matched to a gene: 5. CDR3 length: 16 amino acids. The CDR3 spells CASSPGTGLSNYGYTF. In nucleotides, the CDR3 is TGTGCCAGCTCACCAGGGACAGGACTTTCTAACTATGGCTACACCTTC. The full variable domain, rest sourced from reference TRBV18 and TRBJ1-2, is NAGVMQNPRHLVRRRGQEARLRCSPMKGHSHVYWYRQLPEEGLKFMVYLQKENIIDESGMPKERFSAEFPKEGPSILRIQQVVRGDSAAYFCASSPGTGLSNYGYTFGSGTRLTVV.

This chain's CDR3 is CASMSTVGNTIYF. The CDR3 nucleotides read TGCGCCAGCATGAGTACGGTAGGAAACACCATATATTTT. The chain combines TRBV5-1 with TRBJ1-3; D gene unclear. Trimming cost V 6 bases and J 4 bases, with 11 bases left between them. CDR3 length equals 13 residues. Germline CDR1 is SGHRS and CDR2 is YFSETQ.

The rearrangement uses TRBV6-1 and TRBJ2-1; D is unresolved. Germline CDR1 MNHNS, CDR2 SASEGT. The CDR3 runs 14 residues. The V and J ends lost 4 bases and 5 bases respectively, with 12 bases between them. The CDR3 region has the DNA TGTGCCAGCAGTGTCAGTGTGTGGAACAATGAGCAGTTCTTC. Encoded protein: CASSVSVWNNEQFF.

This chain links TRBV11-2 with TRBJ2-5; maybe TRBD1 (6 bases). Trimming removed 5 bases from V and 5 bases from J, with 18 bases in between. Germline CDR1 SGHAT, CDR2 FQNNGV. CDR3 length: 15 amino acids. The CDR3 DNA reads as TGTGCCAGCAGCCCCCGGGAAGGGGGTTGGGAGACCCAGTACTTC. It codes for CASSPREGGWETQYF.

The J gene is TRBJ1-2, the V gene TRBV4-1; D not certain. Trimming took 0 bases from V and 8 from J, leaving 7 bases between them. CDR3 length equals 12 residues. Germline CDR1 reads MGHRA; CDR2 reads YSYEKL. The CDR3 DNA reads TGCGCCAGCAGCCAAGATTACGACGGCTACACCTTC. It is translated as CASSQDYDGYTF.

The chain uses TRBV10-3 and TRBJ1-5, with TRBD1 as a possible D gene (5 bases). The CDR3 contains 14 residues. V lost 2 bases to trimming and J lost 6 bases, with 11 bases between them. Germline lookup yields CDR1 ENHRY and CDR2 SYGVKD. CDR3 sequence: CAISEVGVTQPQHF. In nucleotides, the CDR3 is TGTGCCATCAGTGAGGTGGGGGTTACTCAGCCCCAGCATTTT.

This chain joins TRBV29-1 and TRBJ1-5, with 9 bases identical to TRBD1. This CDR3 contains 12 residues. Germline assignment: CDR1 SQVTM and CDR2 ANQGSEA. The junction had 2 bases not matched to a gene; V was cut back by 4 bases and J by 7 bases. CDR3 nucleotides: TGCAGCGTTGCGGACAGGGGACAGCCCCAGCATTTT. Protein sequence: CSVADRGQPQHF.

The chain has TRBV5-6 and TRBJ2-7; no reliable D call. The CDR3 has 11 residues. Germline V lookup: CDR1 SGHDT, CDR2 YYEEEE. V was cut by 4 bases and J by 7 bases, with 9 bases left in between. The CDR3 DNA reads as TGTGCCAGCAGCCTCGCCCAAGAGCAGTACTTC. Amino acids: CASSLAQEQYF.

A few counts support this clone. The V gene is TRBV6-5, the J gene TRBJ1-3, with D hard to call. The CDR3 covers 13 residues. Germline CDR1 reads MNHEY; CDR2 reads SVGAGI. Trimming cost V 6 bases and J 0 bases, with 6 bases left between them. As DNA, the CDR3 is TGTGCCAGCAGGAGGACCTCTGGAAACACCATATATTTT. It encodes CASRRTSGNTIYF.

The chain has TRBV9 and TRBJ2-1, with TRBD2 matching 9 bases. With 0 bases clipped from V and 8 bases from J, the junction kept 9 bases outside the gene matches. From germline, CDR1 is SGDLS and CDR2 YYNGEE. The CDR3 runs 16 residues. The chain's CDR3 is CASSVGQAGGTHEQFF. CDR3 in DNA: TGTGCCAGCAGCGTAGGTCAGGCGGGGGGGACGCATGAGCAGTTCTTC.

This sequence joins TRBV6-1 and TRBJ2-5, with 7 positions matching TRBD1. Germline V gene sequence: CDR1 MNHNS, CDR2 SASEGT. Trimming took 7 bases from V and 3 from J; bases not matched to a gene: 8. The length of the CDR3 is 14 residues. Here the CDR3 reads CASTSGTVKETQYF. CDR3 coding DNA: TGTGCCAGCACCTCCGGGACAGTTAAAGAGACCCAGTACTTC.

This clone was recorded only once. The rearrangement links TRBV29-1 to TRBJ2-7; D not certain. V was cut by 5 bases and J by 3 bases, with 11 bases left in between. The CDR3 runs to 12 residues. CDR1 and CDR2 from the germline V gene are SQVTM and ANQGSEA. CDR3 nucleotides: TGCAGCGTTCTGACGTCCCACTACGAGCAGTACTTC. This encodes CSVLTSHYEQYF.

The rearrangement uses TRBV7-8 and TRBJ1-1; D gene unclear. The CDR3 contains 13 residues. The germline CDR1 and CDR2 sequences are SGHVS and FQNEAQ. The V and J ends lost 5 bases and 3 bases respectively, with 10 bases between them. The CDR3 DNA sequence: TGTGCCAGCAGCGCAACCCTGGACACTGAAGCTTTCTTT. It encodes CASSATLDTEAFF.

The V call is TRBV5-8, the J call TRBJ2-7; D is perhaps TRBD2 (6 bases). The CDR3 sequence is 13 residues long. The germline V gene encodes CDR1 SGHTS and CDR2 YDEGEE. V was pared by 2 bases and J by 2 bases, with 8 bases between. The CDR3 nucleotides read TGTGCCAGCAGCTTCGGGGGACCCTACGAGCAGTACTTC. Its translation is CASSFGGPYEQYF.

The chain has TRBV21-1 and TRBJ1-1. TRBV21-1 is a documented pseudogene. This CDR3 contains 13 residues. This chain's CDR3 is CASSTHMNTEAFF. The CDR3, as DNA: TGTGCCAGCAGCACCCATATGAACACTGAAGCTTTCTTT.

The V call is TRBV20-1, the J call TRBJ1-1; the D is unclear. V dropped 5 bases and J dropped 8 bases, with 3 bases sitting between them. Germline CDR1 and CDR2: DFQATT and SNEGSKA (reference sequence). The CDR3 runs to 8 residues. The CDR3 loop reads CSAREAFF. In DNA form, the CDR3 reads TGCAGTGCTCGCGAAGCTTTCTTT.